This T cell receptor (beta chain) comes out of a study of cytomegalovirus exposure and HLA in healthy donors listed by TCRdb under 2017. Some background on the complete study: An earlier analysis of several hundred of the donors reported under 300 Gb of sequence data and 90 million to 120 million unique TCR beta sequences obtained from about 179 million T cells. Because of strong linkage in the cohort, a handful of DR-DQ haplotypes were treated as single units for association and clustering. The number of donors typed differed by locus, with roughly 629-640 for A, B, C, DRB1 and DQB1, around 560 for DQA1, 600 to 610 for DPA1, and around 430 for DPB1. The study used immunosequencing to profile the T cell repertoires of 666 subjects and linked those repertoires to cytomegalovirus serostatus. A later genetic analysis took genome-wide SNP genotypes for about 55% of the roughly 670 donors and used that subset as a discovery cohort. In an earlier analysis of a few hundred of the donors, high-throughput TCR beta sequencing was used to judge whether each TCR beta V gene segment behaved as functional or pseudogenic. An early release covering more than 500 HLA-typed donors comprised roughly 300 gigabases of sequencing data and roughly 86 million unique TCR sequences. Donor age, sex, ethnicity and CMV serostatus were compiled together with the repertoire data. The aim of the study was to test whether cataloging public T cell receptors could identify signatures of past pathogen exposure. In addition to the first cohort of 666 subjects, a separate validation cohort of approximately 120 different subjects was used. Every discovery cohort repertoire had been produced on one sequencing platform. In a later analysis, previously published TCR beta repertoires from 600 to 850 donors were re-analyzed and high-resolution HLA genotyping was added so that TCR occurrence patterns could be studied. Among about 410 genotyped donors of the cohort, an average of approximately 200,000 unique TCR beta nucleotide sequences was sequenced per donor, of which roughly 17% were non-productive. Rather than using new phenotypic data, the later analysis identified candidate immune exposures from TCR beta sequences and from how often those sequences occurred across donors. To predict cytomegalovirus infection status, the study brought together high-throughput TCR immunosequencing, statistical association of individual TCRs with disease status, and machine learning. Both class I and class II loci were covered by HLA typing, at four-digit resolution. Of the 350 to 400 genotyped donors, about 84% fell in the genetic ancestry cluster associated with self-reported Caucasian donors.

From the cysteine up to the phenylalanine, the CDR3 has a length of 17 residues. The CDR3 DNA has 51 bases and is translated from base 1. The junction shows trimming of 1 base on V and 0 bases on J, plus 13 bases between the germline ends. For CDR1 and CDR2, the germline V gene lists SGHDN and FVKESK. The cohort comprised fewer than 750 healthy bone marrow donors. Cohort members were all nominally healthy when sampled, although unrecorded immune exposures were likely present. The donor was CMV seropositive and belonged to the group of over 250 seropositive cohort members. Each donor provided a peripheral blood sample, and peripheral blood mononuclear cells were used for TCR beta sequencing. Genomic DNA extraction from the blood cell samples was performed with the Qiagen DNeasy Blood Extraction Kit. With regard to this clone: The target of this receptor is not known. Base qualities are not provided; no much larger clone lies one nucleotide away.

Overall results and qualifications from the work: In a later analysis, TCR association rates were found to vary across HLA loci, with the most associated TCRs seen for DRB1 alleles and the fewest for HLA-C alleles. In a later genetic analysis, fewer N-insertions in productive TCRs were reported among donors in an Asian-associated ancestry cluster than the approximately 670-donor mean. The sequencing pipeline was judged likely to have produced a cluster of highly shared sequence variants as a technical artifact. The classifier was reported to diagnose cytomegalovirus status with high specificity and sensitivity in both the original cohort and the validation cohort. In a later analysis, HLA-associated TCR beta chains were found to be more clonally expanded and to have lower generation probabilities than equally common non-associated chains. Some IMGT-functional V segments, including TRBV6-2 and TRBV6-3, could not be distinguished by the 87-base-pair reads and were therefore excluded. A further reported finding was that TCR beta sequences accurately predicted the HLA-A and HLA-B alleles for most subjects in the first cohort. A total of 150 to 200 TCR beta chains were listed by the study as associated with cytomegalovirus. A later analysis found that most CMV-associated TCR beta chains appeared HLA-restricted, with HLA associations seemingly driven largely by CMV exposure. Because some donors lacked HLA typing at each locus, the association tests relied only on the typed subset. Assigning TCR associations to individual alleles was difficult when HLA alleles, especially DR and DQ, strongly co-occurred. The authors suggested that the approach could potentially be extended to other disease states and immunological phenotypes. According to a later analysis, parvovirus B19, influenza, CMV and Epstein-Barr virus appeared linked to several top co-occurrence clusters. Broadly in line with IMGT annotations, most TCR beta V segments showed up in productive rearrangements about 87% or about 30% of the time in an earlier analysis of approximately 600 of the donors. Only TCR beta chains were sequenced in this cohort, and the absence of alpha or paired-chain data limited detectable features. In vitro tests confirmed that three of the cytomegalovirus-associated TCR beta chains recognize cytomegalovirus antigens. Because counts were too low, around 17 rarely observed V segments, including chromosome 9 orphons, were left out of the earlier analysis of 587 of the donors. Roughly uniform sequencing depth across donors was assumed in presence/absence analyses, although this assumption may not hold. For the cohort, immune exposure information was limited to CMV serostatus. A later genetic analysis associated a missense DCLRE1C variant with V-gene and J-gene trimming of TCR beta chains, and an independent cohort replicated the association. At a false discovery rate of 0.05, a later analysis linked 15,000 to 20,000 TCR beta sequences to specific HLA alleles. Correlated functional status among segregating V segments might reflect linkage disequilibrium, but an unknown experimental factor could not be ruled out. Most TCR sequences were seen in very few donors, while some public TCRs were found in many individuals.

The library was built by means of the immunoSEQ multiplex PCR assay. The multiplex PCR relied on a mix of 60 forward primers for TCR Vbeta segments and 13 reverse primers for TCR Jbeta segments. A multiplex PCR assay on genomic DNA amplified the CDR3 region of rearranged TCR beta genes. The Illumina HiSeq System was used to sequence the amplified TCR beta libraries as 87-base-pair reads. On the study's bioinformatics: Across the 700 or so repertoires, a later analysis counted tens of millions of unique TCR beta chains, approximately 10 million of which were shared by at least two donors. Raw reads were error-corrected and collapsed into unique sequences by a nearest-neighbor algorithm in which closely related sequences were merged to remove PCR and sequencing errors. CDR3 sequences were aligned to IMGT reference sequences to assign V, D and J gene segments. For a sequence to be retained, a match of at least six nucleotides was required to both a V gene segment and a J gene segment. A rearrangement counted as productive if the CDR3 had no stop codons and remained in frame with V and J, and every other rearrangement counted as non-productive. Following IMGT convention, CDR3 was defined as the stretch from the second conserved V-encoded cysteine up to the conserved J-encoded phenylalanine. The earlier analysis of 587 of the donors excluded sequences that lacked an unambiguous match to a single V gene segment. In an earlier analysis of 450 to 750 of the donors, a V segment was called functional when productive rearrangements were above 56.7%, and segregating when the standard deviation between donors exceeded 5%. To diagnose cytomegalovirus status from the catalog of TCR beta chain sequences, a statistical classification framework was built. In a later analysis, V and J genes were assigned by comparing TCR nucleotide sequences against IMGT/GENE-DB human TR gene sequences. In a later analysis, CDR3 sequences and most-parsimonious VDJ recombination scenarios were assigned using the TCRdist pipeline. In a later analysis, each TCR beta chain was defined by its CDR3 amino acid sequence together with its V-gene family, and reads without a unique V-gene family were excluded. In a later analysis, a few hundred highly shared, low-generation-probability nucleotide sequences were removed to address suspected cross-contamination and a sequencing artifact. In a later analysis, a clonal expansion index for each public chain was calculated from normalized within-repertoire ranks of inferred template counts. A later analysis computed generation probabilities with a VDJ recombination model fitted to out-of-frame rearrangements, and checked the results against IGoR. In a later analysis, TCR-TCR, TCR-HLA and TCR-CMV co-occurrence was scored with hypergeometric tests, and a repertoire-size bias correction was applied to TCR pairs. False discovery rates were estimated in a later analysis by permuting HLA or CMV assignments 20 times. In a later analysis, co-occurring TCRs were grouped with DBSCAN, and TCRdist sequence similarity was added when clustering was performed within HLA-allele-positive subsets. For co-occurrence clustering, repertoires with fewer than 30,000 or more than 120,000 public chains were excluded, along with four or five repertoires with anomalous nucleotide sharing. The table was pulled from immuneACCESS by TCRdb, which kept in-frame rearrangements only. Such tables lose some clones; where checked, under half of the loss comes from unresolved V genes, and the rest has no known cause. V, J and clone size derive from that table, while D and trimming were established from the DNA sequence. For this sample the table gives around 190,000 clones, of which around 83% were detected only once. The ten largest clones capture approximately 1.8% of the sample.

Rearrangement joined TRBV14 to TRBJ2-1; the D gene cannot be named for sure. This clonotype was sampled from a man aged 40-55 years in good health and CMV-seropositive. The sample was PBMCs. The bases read TGTGCCAGCAGCCAAGCTCGACACCAACTCTCCTACAATGAGCAGTTCTTC. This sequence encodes CASSQARHQLSYNEQFF.